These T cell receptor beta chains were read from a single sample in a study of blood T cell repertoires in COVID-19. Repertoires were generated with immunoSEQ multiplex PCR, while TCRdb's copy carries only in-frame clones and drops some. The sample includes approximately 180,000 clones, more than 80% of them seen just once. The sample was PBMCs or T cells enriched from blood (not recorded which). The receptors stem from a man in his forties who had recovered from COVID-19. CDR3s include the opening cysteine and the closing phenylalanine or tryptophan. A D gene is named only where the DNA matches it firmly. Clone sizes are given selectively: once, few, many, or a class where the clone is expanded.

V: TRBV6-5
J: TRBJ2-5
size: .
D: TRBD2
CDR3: CASSLLAGYETQYF
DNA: TGTGCCAGCAGTTTACTAGCGGGATATGAGACCCAGTACTTC

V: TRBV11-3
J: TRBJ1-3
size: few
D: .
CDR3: CASSLDLDSSGNTIYF
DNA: TGTGCCAGCAGCTTAGATCTCGACAGCTCTGGAAACACCATATATTTT

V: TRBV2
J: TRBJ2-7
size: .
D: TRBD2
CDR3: CASSAWTSGGGEQYF
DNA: TGTGCCAGCAGTGCCTGGACTAGCGGGGGAGGAGAGCAGTACTTC

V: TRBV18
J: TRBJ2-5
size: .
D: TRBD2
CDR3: CASSPLSGRGEETQYF
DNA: TGTGCCAGCTCACCCCTTAGCGGGAGAGGAGAAGAGACCCAGTACTTC

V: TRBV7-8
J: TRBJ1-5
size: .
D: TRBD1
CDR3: CASSRTGIQPQHF
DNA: TGTGCCAGCAGCCGGACAGGGATACAGCCCCAGCATTTT

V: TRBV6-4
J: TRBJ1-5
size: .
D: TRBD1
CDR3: CASSRTGEQPQHF
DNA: TGTGCCAGCAGTAGGACAGGGGAACAGCCCCAGCATTTT

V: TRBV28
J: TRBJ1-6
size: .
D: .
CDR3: CAGRREGTSPLHF
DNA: TGTGCCGGTAGGAGGGAGGGCACTTCACCCCTCCACTTT

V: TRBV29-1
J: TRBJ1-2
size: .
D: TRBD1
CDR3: CSVVSRDSYYGYTF
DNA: TGCAGCGTTGTATCTCGGGACAGCTACTATGGCTACACCTTC

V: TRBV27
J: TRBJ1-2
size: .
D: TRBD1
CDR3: CASSDRVGGYGYTF
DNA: TGTGCCAGCAGCGACAGGGTAGGAGGCTATGGCTACACCTTC

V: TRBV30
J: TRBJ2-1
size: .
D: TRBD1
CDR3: CAWSVRDSNVMEQFF
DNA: TGTGCCTGGAGTGTACGGGACAGCAACGTTATGGAGCAGTTCTTC

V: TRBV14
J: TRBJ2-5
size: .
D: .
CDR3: CASSRPGGFGETQYF
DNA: TGTGCCAGCAGCCGCCCAGGAGGGTTTGGGGAGACCCAGTACTTC

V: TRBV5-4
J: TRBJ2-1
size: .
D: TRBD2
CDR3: CASSFGLAGENEQFF
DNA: TGTGCCAGCAGCTTTGGGCTAGCGGGAGAGAATGAGCAGTTCTTC

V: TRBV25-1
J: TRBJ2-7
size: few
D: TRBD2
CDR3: CASSAPPVGLEDYEQYF
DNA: TGTGCCAGCAGTGCCCCCCCCGTGGGACTAGAAGACTACGAGCAGTACTTC

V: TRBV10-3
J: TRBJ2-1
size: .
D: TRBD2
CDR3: CAISATVRLADNEQFF
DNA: TGTGCCATCAGTGCCACCGTGAGACTAGCAGACAATGAGCAGTTCTTC

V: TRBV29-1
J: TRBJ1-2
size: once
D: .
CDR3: CSVGLRGSYGYTF
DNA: TGCAGCGTTGGTCTAAGGGGGTCCTATGGCTACACCTTC

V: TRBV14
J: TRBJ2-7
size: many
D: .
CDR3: CASSHGQLTTYEQYF
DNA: TGTGCCAGCAGCCACGGACAGCTTACAACCTACGAGCAGTACTTC

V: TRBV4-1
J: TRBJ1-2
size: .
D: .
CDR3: CASRPNAQEDGYGYTF
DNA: TGCGCCAGCAGACCGAACGCCCAGGAGGACGGCTATGGCTACACCTTC

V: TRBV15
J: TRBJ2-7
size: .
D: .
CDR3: CATSRKTGFSSYEQYF
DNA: TGTGCCACCAGCAGGAAAACAGGGTTTAGCTCCTACGAGCAGTACTTC

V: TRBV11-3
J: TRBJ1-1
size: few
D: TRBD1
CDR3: CASSRDRNTEAFF
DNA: TGTGCCAGCAGTCGGGACAGAAACACTGAAGCTTTCTTT

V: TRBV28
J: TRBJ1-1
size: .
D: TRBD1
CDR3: CASSPARGGNTEAFF
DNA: TGTGCCAGCAGCCCTGCGAGAGGGGGCAACACTGAAGCTTTCTTT

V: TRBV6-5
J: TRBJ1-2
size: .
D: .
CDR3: CATITPVNYGYTF
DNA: TGTGCCACCATTACCCCAGTTAACTATGGCTACACCTTC

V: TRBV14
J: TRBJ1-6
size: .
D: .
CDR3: CASSPTGRNSPLHF
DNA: TGTGCCAGCAGCCCCACCGGGAGGAATTCACCCCTCCACTTT

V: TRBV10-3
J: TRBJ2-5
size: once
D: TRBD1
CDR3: CAVQGAEGATQYF
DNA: TGTGCCGTACAGGGGGCAGAGGGGGCGACCCAGTACTTC

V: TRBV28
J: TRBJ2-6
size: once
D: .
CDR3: CASSFHSGANVLTF
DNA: TGTGCCAGCAGTTTCCACTCTGGGGCCAACGTCCTGACTTTC

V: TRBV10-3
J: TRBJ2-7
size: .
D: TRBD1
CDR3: CAISAVTGGYEQYF
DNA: TGTGCCATCAGTGCCGTGACAGGGGGCTACGAGCAGTACTTC

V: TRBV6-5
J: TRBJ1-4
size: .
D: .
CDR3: CASNPRRGRDEKLFF
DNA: TGTGCCAGCAACCCAAGGCGGGGGAGGGACGAAAAACTGTTTTTT

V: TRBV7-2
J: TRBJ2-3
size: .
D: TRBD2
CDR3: CASSLSGGADTQYF
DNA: TGTGCCAGCAGCTTAAGCGGGGGGGCAGATACGCAGTATTTT